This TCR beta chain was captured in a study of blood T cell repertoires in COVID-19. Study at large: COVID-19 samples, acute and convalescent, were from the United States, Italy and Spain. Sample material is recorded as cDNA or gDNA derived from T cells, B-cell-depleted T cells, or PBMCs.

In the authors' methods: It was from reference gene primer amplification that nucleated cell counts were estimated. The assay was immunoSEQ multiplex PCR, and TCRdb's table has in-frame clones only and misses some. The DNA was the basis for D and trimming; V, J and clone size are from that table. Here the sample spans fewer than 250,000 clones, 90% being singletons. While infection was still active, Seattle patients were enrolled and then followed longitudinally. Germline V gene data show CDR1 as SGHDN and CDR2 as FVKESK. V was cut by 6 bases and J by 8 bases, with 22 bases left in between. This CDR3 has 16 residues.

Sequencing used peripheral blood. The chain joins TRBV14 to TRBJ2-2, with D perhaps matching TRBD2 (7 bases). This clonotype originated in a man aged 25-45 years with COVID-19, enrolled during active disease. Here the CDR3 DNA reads TGTGCCAGCAGAAACACAGGGAGGGAAGCTCCGGGGGAGCTGTTTTTT. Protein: CASRNTGREAPGELFF. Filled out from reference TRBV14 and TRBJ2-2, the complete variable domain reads EAGVTQFPSHSVIEKGQTVTLRCDPISGHDNLYWYRRVMGKEIKFLLHFVKESKQDESGMPNNRFLAERTGGTYSTLKVQPAELEDSGVYFCASRNTGREAPGELFFGEGSRLTVL.